These 23 T cell receptor beta chains share one sample of origin, sequenced in a study of technical replicates of blood from several donors. Profiled with immunoSEQ multiplex PCR; TCRdb holds only in-frame clones, not every one. The sample yields some 13,000 clones, more than 85% seen once. Material for sequencing was PBMCs. The receptors stem from a human donor in good health.

The chain couples TRBV7-3 to TRBJ2-3; D is uncertain. Germline CDR1 is SGHTA and CDR2 is FQGTGA. CDR3 length equals 13 residues. V lost 4 bases to trimming and J lost 4 bases, with 9 bases between them. The CDR3 region has the DNA TGTGCCAGCAGCTCTGTGACTTCAGATACGCAGTATTTT. This gives the protein CASSSVTSDTQYF. Complete variable domain (other parts from reference TRBV7-3 and TRBJ2-3): GAGVSQTPSNKVTEKGKYVELRCDPISGHTALYWYRQSLGQGPEFLIYFQGTGAADDSGLPNDRFFAVRPEGSVSTLKIQRTERGDSAVYLCASSSVTSDTQYFGPGTRLTVL.

The V and J genes are TRBV30 and TRBJ2-3; 7 bases are shared with TRBD2. Germline V gene data show CDR1 as GTSNPN and CDR2 as SVGIG (reference sequence). The length of the CDR3 is 15 residues. Losses at the gene ends were 2 bases for V and 3 bases for J; bases not matched to a gene: 8. CDR3: CAWSSREEMTDTQYF. The CDR3 DNA is TGTGCCTGGAGTTCTCGGGAGGAGATGACAGATACGCAGTATTTT.

The chain has TRBV13 and TRBJ1-2; D unclear. Trimming removed 2 bases from V and 5 bases from J, with 6 bases in between. This CDR3 region has 12 residues. CDR1 is PRHDT and CDR2 is FYEKMQ in the germline V gene (reference sequence). CDR3 in DNA: TGTGCCAGCAGCTTACGCAGATATGGCTACACCTTC. Its protein product is CASSLRRYGYTF.

The chain employs TRBV18 and TRBJ2-1; 10 bases are a match to TRBD2. CDR3 length: 19 residues. After removal of 3 bases from V and 0 bases from J, the junction contained 11 bases not matched to a gene. Germline CDR1 is KGHSH and CDR2 is LQKENI. The CDR3: CASSPRSSGSTSSYNEQFF. Here the CDR3 DNA reads TGTGCCAGCTCACCCCGCTCTAGCGGGAGCACGAGCTCCTACAATGAGCAGTTCTTC.

This rearrangement joins TRBV2 to TRBJ1-2; 7 positions match TRBD1. Per the germline V gene, CDR1 is SNHLY and CDR2 is FYNNEI. Trimming at V came to 1 base and at J to 0 bases, leaving 2 bases not matched to a gene. The CDR3 has 15 residues. The CDR3 sequence is CASSEGGTANYGYTF. The CDR3 DNA follows: TGTGCCAGCAGTGAAGGGGGGACAGCTAACTATGGCTACACCTTC.

This sequence joins TRBV6-5 and TRBJ2-3; 9 bases are shared with TRBD1. Germline CDR1 reads MNHEY; CDR2 reads SVGAGI. With V trimmed by 0 bases and J by 7 bases, 2 bases remained unmatched. The CDR3 totals 14 residues. The CDR3 DNA reads TGTGCCAGCAGTTACTCCGGGACAGGGTATACGCAGTATTTT. Its protein product is CASSYSGTGYTQYF.

V usage is TRBV7-8 and J usage is TRBJ1-2, with D unclear. Trimming removed 3 bases from V and 2 bases from J, with 7 bases in between. From germline, CDR1 is SGHVS and CDR2 FQNEAQ. The CDR3 is 13 residues long. CDR3 sequence reads: CASSFDSNYGYTF. The DNA for the CDR3 is TGTGCCAGCAGCTTCGACTCGAACTATGGCTACACCTTC.

This clone was seen only once. The V and J genes are TRBV20-1 and TRBJ2-5, with D unclear. The germline V gene has CDR1 DFQATT and CDR2 SNEGSKA (reference sequence). The CDR3 is 10 amino acids. The V and J ends lost 0 bases and 14 bases respectively, with 10 bases between them. The CDR3: CSARDERSYF. The DNA for the CDR3 is TGCAGTGCTAGAGATGAGAGAAGCTACTTC.

Only one count was recorded for this clone. The V gene is TRBV19, the J gene TRBJ1-5, with D perhaps TRBD1 (6 bases). CDR1 LNHDA and CDR2 SQIVND come from the germline V gene (reference sequence). The V end was cut by 8 bases, the J end by 5 bases, with 13 bases between. This CDR3 contains 13 residues. The CDR3 DNA is TGTGCCAGTGGGGCACAGGGATATCAGCCCCAGCATTTT. Translated, it gives CASGAQGYQPQHF. Full variable domain (rest looked up from reference TRBV19 and TRBJ1-5): DGGITQSPKYLFRKEGQNVTLSCEQNLNHDAMYWYRQDPGQGLRLIYYSQIVNDFQKGDIAEGYSVSREKKESFPLTVTSAQKNPTAFYLCASGAQGYQPQHFGDGTRLSIL.

V usage is TRBV21-1 and J usage is TRBJ2-7; the table names TRBD2, a call not compared with the DNA. TRBV21-1 is designated a pseudogene. CDR3 length: 19 residues. CDR3 in amino acids: CASSKVTTSGVRYSYEQYF. CDR3 bases: TGTGCCAGCAGCAAAGTAACTACTAGCGGCGTAAGGTACTCCTACGAGCAGTACTTC.

The chain carries TRBV7-8 and TRBJ1-1; TRBD1 matches at 8 bases. J gave up 1 base and V 5 bases, and 9 bases lay outside the gene matches. The V gene's germline CDR1 is SGHVS and CDR2 FQNEAQ. This CDR3 region has 16 residues. The CDR3 bases are TGTGCCAGCAGCGGCGGGACAGGAGACTGGAACACTGAAGCTTTCTTT. This encodes CASSGGTGDWNTEAFF.

This clone was seen just once. CDR3: CASSRSGGGGETQYF. CDR3 coding DNA: TGTGCCAGCAGCCGGTCTGGCGGGGGTGGAGAGACCCAGTACTTC. The gene calls are TRBV9 and TRBJ2-5, with 7 positions matching TRBD2. V trimming: 4 bases; J trimming: 4 bases; junction bases outside the gene matches: 10. The CDR3 consists of 15 residues. Germline lookup yields CDR1 SGDLS and CDR2 YYNGEE. Complete variable domain (other parts from reference TRBV9 and TRBJ2-5): DSGVTQTPKHLITATGQRVTLRCSPRSGDLSVYWYQQSLDQGLQFLIQYYNGEERAKGNILERFSAQQFPDLHSELNLSSLELGDSALYFCASSRSGGGGETQYFGPGTRLLVL.

This chain uses TRBV29-1 with TRBJ2-7, with TRBD1 matching over 7 bases. Germline V CDR1 and CDR2: SQVTM, ANQGSEA. With V trimmed by 4 bases and J by 4 bases, 13 bases remained unmatched. The CDR3 covers 15 residues. In nucleotides, the CDR3 is TGCAGCGTTGCACGGGACAGCCGGAGATATTACGAGCAGTACTTC. Translating gives CSVARDSRRYYEQYF.

This rearrangement joins TRBV6-1 to TRBJ1-1, with a tentative D call TRBD1 (5 bases). This CDR3 region has 13 residues. Trimming pared 6 bases from V and 1 base from J, leaving 9 bases between. In germline, CDR1 is MNHNS, CDR2 SASEGT. CDR3 bases: TGTGCCAGCAGGCTGACAGAGAACACTGAAGCTTTCTTT. As protein: CASRLTENTEAFF.

This clone was detected a few times. The V call is TRBV6-1, the J call TRBJ2-7, with a possible D match to TRBD1 (6 bases). Germline V gene sequence: CDR1 MNHNS, CDR2 SASEGT. Trimming shortened V by 0 bases and J by 0 bases, and 6 bases separated the two germline ends. The CDR3 runs to 14 residues. CDR3 bases: TGTGCCAGCAGTGAAGCAGGGGGCTCCTACGAGCAGTACTTC. Translating gives CASSEAGGSYEQYF.

This clone was found once. V and J are TRBV6-1 and TRBJ2-7; 9 nucleotides align to TRBD2. Trimming took 2 bases from V and 3 from J; bases not matched to a gene: 2. Looked up from germline, CDR1 is MNHNS and CDR2 is SASEGT. The CDR3 has 14 residues. As DNA, the CDR3 is TGTGCCAGCAGTGAACTAGCGGGATTCTACGAGCAGTACTTC. It encodes CASSELAGFYEQYF.

V is TRBV5-1 and J is TRBJ2-7, with 8 bases fitting TRBD1. The CDR3 spans 15 residues. Germline assignment: CDR1 SGHRS and CDR2 YFSETQ. V lost 2 bases, J lost 4 bases, and 8 bases stayed unmatched. DNA of the CDR3: TGCGCCAGCAGCTTATTAGGACAGGGCGGTTACGAGCAGTACTTC. Its protein is CASSLLGQGGYEQYF.

The genes are TRBV7-6 and TRBJ1-5; maybe TRBD1 (5 bases). The CDR3 length is 17 residues. Germline V gene sequence: CDR1 SGHVS, CDR2 FNYEAQ. With 5 bases removed from V and 0 bases from J, the gap between germline ends came to 17 bases. The CDR3 DNA reads as TGTGCCAGCAGCCCGGCATGGGGCTTGTATAGCAATCAGCCCCAGCATTTT. Translated: CASSPAWGLYSNQPQHF.

A word on this clone: The germline gene is not matched at one end of the junction; a read error may be the cause. The chain joins TRBV5-1 to TRBJ1-2; 11 bases line up with TRBD1. Germline V gives CDR1 SGHRS, CDR2 YFSETQ. The CDR3 is made up of 16 amino acids. The CDR3 here is CVSSLTRTGGAYGYTF. CDR3 in DNA: TGCGTCAGCAGCTTGACACGGACAGGGGGCGCTTATGGCTACACCTTC.

This chain connects TRBV7-9 to TRBJ2-5; 7 positions match TRBD2. The CDR3 runs 12 residues. Trimming cost V 11 bases and J 2 bases; bases outside gene matches: 5. Germline lookup yields CDR1 SEHNR and CDR2 FQNEAQ (reference sequence). CDR3 amino acids: CASSGLQETQYF. The CDR3 coding sequence is TGTGCCTCTAGCGGCCTACAAGAGACCCAGTACTTC.

This chain joins TRBV30 and TRBJ1-2, with D unclear. The length of the CDR3 is 11 residues. The ends were cut back, 4 bases at V and 1 base at J, with 4 bases in the middle. Germline CDR1 is GTSNPN and CDR2 is SVGIG (reference sequence). CDR3 region: CAWTYNYGYTF. The DNA of the CDR3 is TGTGCCTGGACCTATAACTATGGCTACACCTTC.

V and J are TRBV6-6 and TRBJ2-1, with TRBD2 matching over 14 bases. The V gene end was trimmed by 5 bases and the J gene end by 9 bases; junction bases not matched to a gene: 6. CDR1 is MNHNY, CDR2 SVGAGI, per germline (reference sequence). The CDR3 is 15 residues long. CDR3 sequence (DNA): TGTGCCAGCAGTCAAACTGGGACTAGCGGGGGTGAGCAGTTCTTC. Protein: CASSQTGTSGGEQFF.

This chain joins TRBV15 and TRBJ2-2, with 14 bases fitting TRBD2. The CDR3 length is 16 residues. CDR1 is LNHNV and CDR2 is YYDKDF in the germline V gene (reference sequence). After removal of 5 bases from V and 7 bases from J, the junction contained 6 bases not matched to a gene. The CDR3 nucleotides are TGTGCCACCAGCCGGGGACTAGCGGGAGAAGGCGGGGAGCTGTTTTTT. Protein product: CATSRGLAGEGGELFF. The full variable domain, completed using reference TRBV15 and TRBJ2-2, is DAMVIQNPRYQVTQFGKPVTLSCSQTLNHNVMYWYQQKSSQAPKLLFHYYDKDFNNEADTPDNFQSRRPNTSFCFLDIRSPGLGDTAMYLCATSRGLAGEGGELFFGEGSRLTVL.